This TCR beta chain was profiled in a study of blood T cell repertoires in COVID-19. Background on the study: Spain, Italy and the United States supplied samples that represented acute and convalescent COVID-19. The analysed material was cDNA or gDNA that came from T cells, B-cell-depleted T cells, or PBMCs.

Authors' methods: By means of reference gene primer amplification, nucleated cell counts were estimated. Method: immunoSEQ multiplex PCR; TCRdb's copy keeps in-frame clones and lacks some. From that table come the V and J calls and clone size; the DNA was used to work out D and trimming. This sample has approximately 150,000 clones, with roughly 82% found just once. The CDR3 totals 14 residues. Germline-derived CDR1 and CDR2 are MGHDK and SYGVNS. V gave up 1 base and J gave up 1 base, with 7 bases separating them. The chain is built from TRBV25-1 and TRBJ1-2; tentatively, D is TRBD1 (5 bases). The sequence came from a woman between 45 and 60 years old in a cohort sampled during active or convalescent COVID-19. Sequenced material: peripheral blood. The CDR3 DNA reads TGTGCCAGCAGTGAATGGGGGGGTAACTATGGCTACACCTTC. Translating gives CASSEWGGNYGYTF.